Shown below are 27 T cell receptor beta chains from a single sample sequenced in a study of T cell changes during pregnancy in multiple sclerosis. Produced via immunoSEQ multiplex PCR; TCRdb's table is partial and in-frame only. The table has tens of thousands of clones, 80% to 95% seen once; the top ten hold about 0.65%. The source material was CD4+ T cells from peripheral blood mononuclear cells, sampled before pregnancy. Every receptor here comes from a female donor with multiple sclerosis, enrolled in a pregnancy study.

This rearrangement joins TRBV7-3 to TRBJ2-3, with 8 bases lining up with TRBD1. Germline CDR1 is SGHTA and CDR2 is FQGTGA. V lost 1 base to trimming and J lost 5 bases; unmatched junction nucleotides: 2. The CDR3 loop spans 14 amino acids. CDR3 sequence reads: CASSLKDRVDTQYF. CDR3 sequence (DNA): TGTGCCAGCAGCTTAAAGGACAGGGTAGATACGCAGTATTTT.

The gene calls are TRBV29-1 and TRBJ2-3, with D possibly TRBD1 on 6 matching bases. Germline loops: CDR1 SQVTM, CDR2 ANQGSEA. V was clipped by 3 bases and J by 3 bases, with 7 bases between them. CDR3 length equals 12 residues. The CDR3 loop is CSVERGTDTQYF. The CDR3 nucleotides read TGCAGCGTTGAGAGGGGGACAGATACGCAGTATTTT.

V and J are TRBV7-3 and TRBJ1-1; 8 bases map to TRBD1. The CDR3 consists of 15 residues. V lost 4 bases to trimming and J lost 1 base; unmatched junction nucleotides: 5. Germline V CDR1 and CDR2: SGHTA, FQGTGA. The CDR3 nucleotides are TGTGCCAGCAGCTCCGGACAGGGAAGGAACACTGAAGCTTTCTTT. It specifies CASSSGQGRNTEAFF.

The J gene is TRBJ1-1, the V gene TRBV18; D unresolved. Germline V gives CDR1 KGHSH, CDR2 LQKENI. V lost 6 bases and J lost 7, with 15 bases in between. This CDR3 comprises 13 residues. Here the CDR3 reads CASSVKDGDEAFF. The CDR3, as DNA: TGTGCCAGCTCCGTTAAGGACGGGGATGAAGCTTTCTTT.

This chain connects TRBV6-1 to TRBJ2-5, with D possibly matching TRBD1 (5 bases). The CDR3 has 18 residues. CDR1 and CDR2 from the germline V gene are MNHNS and SASEGT. Trimming cost V 4 bases and J 1 base, with 22 bases left between them. In nucleotides, the CDR3 is TGTGCCAGCAGTGTATACAAATCCCGCCCAGGGTCCCAAGAGACCCAGTACTTC. Its protein product is CASSVYKSRPGSQETQYF.

This chain connects TRBV27 to TRBJ2-3, with 9 bases fitting TRBD2. Trimming at V came to 6 bases and at J to 6 bases, leaving 10 bases not matched to a gene. Germline V gene lookup returns CDR1 MNHEY and CDR2 SMNVEV (reference sequence). The CDR3 has 15 amino acids. DNA of the CDR3: TGTGCCAGCAGACGAGCGGGAGGAGGATCCGATACGCAGTATTTT. Amino acid sequence: CASRRAGGGSDTQYF.

V gene TRBV29-1 combines with J gene TRBJ2-7; possibly TRBD1 for D (5 bases). The CDR3 sequence is 14 residues long. CDR1 SQVTM and CDR2 ANQGSEA come from the germline V gene. V was pared by 7 bases and J by 1 base, with 17 bases between. CDR3: CSAVGHPLSYEQYF. CDR3 nucleotides: TGCAGCGCCGTCGGACACCCCTTATCCTACGAGCAGTACTTC.

This clone is a singleton in its sample. The chain couples TRBV6-5 to TRBJ2-7; D unresolved. The CDR3 length is 14 residues. Germline assignment: CDR1 MNHEY and CDR2 SVGAGI. V was cut by 3 bases and J by 1 base, with 10 bases left in between. This CDR3 reads CASSYSPASYEQYF. The CDR3 coding sequence is TGTGCCAGCAGTTATAGCCCAGCATCCTACGAGCAGTACTTC.

The V gene is TRBV28, the J gene TRBJ2-1; 10 bases align to TRBD2. The germline V gene has CDR1 MDHEN and CDR2 SYDVKM. Germline trimming cut 3 bases from V and 0 bases from J; bases unmatched to any gene: 11. CDR3 length: 19 residues. For the CDR3, the DNA is TGTGCCAGCAGTTTCGGTCTAGCGGGAGCGGGAGGCTCCTACAATGAGCAGTTCTTC. The encoded protein is CASSFGLAGAGGSYNEQFF.

V and J are TRBV10-1 and TRBJ1-1, with TRBD1 matching over 7 bases. The trim removed 4 bases at V and 3 bases at J, leaving 8 bases unmatched. This CDR3 region has 15 residues. CDR1 is WNHNN, CDR2 SYGVQD, per germline (reference sequence). The CDR3 is CASSARGLGDTEAFF. As DNA, the CDR3 is TGCGCCAGCAGTGCAAGGGGGCTTGGGGACACTGAAGCTTTCTTT.

This chain connects TRBV4-2 to TRBJ2-3; possibly TRBD2 for D (6 bases). The germline V gene has CDR1 LGHNA and CDR2 YNFKEQ. V was clipped by 0 bases and J by 6 bases, with 22 bases between them. CDR3 length: 18 amino acids. The CDR3 sequence: CASSQEGGGLGTGDTQYF. The CDR3 nucleotides read TGTGCCAGCAGCCAAGAGGGAGGTGGTCTGGGCACCGGGGATACGCAGTATTTT.

This chain links TRBV28 with TRBJ2-1; 7 bases map to TRBD2. The V gene end was trimmed by 8 bases and the J gene end by 5 bases; junction bases not matched to a gene: 3. The CDR3 contains 12 residues. Germline assignment: CDR1 MDHEN and CDR2 SYDVKM. Here the CDR3 DNA reads TGTGCCAGCCAGGGAGGGCACAATGAGCAGTTCTTC. Residues: CASQGGHNEQFF.

The chain is built from TRBV28 and TRBJ1-4, with 7 bases that match TRBD1. V shed 5 bases and J 8 bases; nucleotides not matched to a gene: 11. CDR1 MDHEN and CDR2 SYDVKM come from the germline V gene. The CDR3 contains 15 residues. The CDR3 protein is CASSTLEGAGEKLFF. The DNA for the CDR3 is TGTGCCAGCAGTACACTGGAGGGGGCAGGGGAAAAACTGTTTTTT.

This clone appeared a single time. V gene TRBV30 combines with J gene TRBJ2-7; possible D gene TRBD1, 6 bases. Trimming cost V 0 bases and J 6 bases, with 18 bases left between them. The length of the CDR3 is 15 residues. Looked up from germline, CDR1 is GTSNPN and CDR2 is SVGIG (reference sequence). The CDR3 sequence is CAWSVGPGEVFEQYF. The CDR3 DNA reads as TGTGCCTGGAGTGTCGGGCCAGGGGAAGTGTTCGAGCAGTACTTC.

This chain links TRBV28 with TRBJ2-7; 14 bases are shared with TRBD2. CDR1 and CDR2 from the germline V gene are MDHEN and SYDVKM. Unmatched junction bases numbered 14, after V lost 3 bases and J lost 1 base. CDR3 size: 20 residues. As DNA, the CDR3 is TGTGCCAGCAGTTTTTCGTGGGGGGGACTAGCGGGAGTGGGATCCTACGAGCAGTACTTC. Its translation is CASSFSWGGLAGVGSYEQYF.

The chain uses TRBV28 and TRBJ2-7, with 10 bases that match TRBD1. Losses at the gene ends were 3 bases for V and 4 bases for J; bases not matched to a gene: 6. The CDR3 is 15 amino acids. Germline V lookup: CDR1 MDHEN, CDR2 SYDVKM. The CDR3 DNA follows: TGTGCCAGCAGTTTGTTGAGGGACAGGGGATACGAGCAGTACTTC. Residues: CASSLLRDRGYEQYF.

The V call is TRBV11-2, the J call TRBJ2-2; no definite D call. The CDR3 totals 13 residues. Trimming removed 3 bases from V and 2 bases from J, with 4 bases in between. Germline CDR1 and CDR2: SGHAT and FQNNGV. CDR3 protein: CASSLANTGELFF. The CDR3 DNA is TGTGCCAGCAGCTTGGCAAACACCGGGGAGCTGTTTTTT.

J is TRBJ2-1 and V is TRBV10-3; D might be TRBD2 (6 bases). The CDR3 runs to 13 residues. The germline gives CDR1 ENHRY, CDR2 SYGVKD. V lost 6 bases to trimming and J lost 4 bases, with 10 bases between them. The CDR3: CAISGLPYNEQFF. The DNA for the CDR3 is TGTGCCATCAGCGGACTACCTTACAATGAGCAGTTCTTC.

The CDR3 reads CATHQNSEKLFF. CDR3 in DNA: TGTGCCACCCACCAAAATAGTGAAAAACTGTTTTTT. The V and J genes are TRBV15 and TRBJ1-4; D is ambiguous. Trimming shortened V by 8 bases and J by 7 bases, and 11 bases separated the two germline ends. The CDR3 has 12 residues. From germline, CDR1 is LNHNV and CDR2 YYDKDF (reference sequence).

The gene calls are TRBV7-8 and TRBJ1-1, with TRBD1 identical over 7 bases. This CDR3 comprises 13 residues. With 5 bases clipped from V and 5 bases from J, the junction kept 5 bases outside the gene matches. The germline V gene has CDR1 SGHVS and CDR2 FQNEAQ. Here the CDR3 DNA reads TGTGCCAGCAGCCGACAGGGACGAACTGAAGCTTTCTTT. Protein product: CASSRQGRTEAFF.

The V call is TRBV5-1, the J call TRBJ2-7; 8 nucleotides line up with TRBD1. The CDR3 runs 13 residues. Germline-derived CDR1 and CDR2 are SGHRS and YFSETQ. Unmatched junction bases numbered 9, after V lost 7 bases and J lost 6 bases. The CDR3 region has the DNA TGCGCCAGCCGCAGACAGGGGATTTTCGAGCAGTACTTC. Its translation is CASRRQGIFEQYF.

The chain is built from TRBV9 and TRBJ2-1; 9 nucleotides line up with TRBD1. The CDR3 has 16 residues. J lost 4 bases, V lost 0 bases, and 5 bases had no gene match. Per germline, CDR1 SGDLS and CDR2 YYNGEE. The CDR3 reads CASSVAYRGRYNEQFF. Here the CDR3 DNA reads TGTGCCAGCAGCGTAGCGTACAGGGGGCGATACAATGAGCAGTTCTTC.

This chain joins TRBV28 and TRBJ1-2; weak D call: TRBD1 (5 bases). Germline V CDR1 and CDR2: MDHEN, SYDVKM. V shed 8 bases and J shed 2 bases, with 12 bases lying between them. The CDR3 contains 13 residues. CDR3 loop: CASGKQVNYGYTF. The CDR3 DNA sequence: TGTGCCAGCGGGAAACAGGTGAACTATGGCTACACCTTC.

The chain carries TRBV5-1 and TRBJ2-3; TRBD2 agrees at 7 bases. The CDR3 contains 16 residues. The germline V gene has CDR1 SGHRS and CDR2 YFSETQ. Trimming cost V 0 bases and J 2 bases; bases outside gene matches: 6. The CDR3 DNA sequence: TGCGCCAGCAGCTTGGCCCCAGCGGGGTCCACAGATACGCAGTATTTT. It encodes CASSLAPAGSTDTQYF.

CDR3 sequence: CASSPRTSGGLTQYF. The CDR3 nucleotides are TGTGCCAGCAGTCCTCGGACTAGCGGGGGGTTGACGCAGTATTTT. This chain uses TRBV7-2 with TRBJ2-3, with 14 bases matching TRBD2. This CDR3 is built from 15 residues. J was trimmed by 9 bases and V by 6 bases; bases with no gene match: 8. Germline V gene sequence: CDR1 SGHTA, CDR2 FQGNSA. The full variable domain, completed using reference TRBV7-2 and TRBJ2-3, is GAGVSQSPSNKVTEKGKDVELRCDPISGHTALYWYRQSLGQGLEFLIYFQGNSAPDKSGLPSDRFSAERTGGSVSTLTIQRTQQEDSAVYLCASSPRTSGGLTQYFGPGTRLTVL.

The J gene is TRBJ2-2, the V gene TRBV15; 11 nucleotides agree with TRBD1. Germline CDR1 is LNHNV and CDR2 is YYDKDF (reference sequence). The V gene end was trimmed by 5 bases and the J gene end by 3 bases; junction bases not matched to a gene: 5. This CDR3 contains 16 residues. CDR3 protein: CATSGGTGGHTGELFF. Here the CDR3 DNA reads TGTGCCACCAGCGGAGGGACAGGGGGTCACACCGGGGAGCTGTTTTTT. Together with reference TRBV15 and TRBJ2-2, the CDR3 gives the full variable domain: DAMVIQNPRYQVTQFGKPVTLSCSQTLNHNVMYWYQQKSSQAPKLLFHYYDKDFNNEADTPDNFQSRRPNTSFCFLDIRSPGLGDTAMYLCATSGGTGGHTGELFFGEGSRLTVL.

The V and J genes are TRBV28 and TRBJ2-7, with 7 bases identical to TRBD1. With 3 bases clipped from V and 0 bases from J, the junction kept 11 bases outside the gene matches. The germline CDR1 and CDR2 sequences are MDHEN and SYDVKM. The CDR3 length is 17 residues. The CDR3 spells CASSFLGLGDSSYEQYF. CDR3 DNA: TGTGCCAGCAGTTTTTTGGGTCTAGGGGACAGCTCCTACGAGCAGTACTTC. The full variable domain, in which reference TRBV28 and TRBJ2-7 provide the parts outside the CDR3, is DVKVTQSSRYLVKRTGEKVFLECVQDMDHENMFWYRQDPGLGLRLIYFSYDVKMKEKGDIPEGYSVSREKKERFSLILESASTNQTSMYLCASSFLGLGDSSYEQYFGPGTRLTVT.